Below are 29 T cell receptor beta chains sequenced from a single sample in a study of CD8 T cells in Susac syndrome. Random hexamers were used to reverse transcribe about 0.45 to 1 ug of RNA. TCRdb re-analysed the immunoSEQ multiplex PCR reads in MiXCR, keeping a single row per CDR3 protein. The sample holds some 100,000 distinct CDR3 sequences, around 94% seen once. Sequences were obtained from CD4+ T cells from PBMCs. Every receptor here comes from a human donor with multiple sclerosis.

The J gene is TRBJ2-2, the V gene TRBV6-2 or TRBV6-3; a weak D match, TRBD1 (5 bases). Trimming cost V 6 bases and J 6 bases, with 14 bases left between them. The CDR3 extends over 14 amino acids. Germline assignment: CDR1 MNHEY and CDR2 SVGEGT. CDR3 in DNA: TGTGCCAGCAGACCCCAGGGCCTTGCCGGGGAGCTGTTTTTT. Its protein product is CASRPQGLAGELFF.

This chain joins TRBV30 and TRBJ1-6; D uncertain. This CDR3 is built from 13 residues. V was clipped by 5 bases and J by 8 bases, with 13 bases between them. From germline, CDR1 is GTSNPN and CDR2 SVGIG (reference sequence). The CDR3 here is CAWAGGLDSPLHF. The CDR3 DNA reads as TGTGCCTGGGCAGGAGGACTGGATTCACCCCTCCACTTT.

This chain joins TRBV19 and TRBJ2-7, with D perhaps assigned TRBD1 or TRBD2 (5 bases each). Germline assignment: CDR1 LNHDA and CDR2 SQIVND (reference sequence). This CDR3 has 13 residues. The ends were cut back, 7 bases at V and 7 bases at J, with 17 bases in the middle. The CDR3 DNA sequence: TGTGCCAGTACCTTAACATTGGGGGAAGAGCAGTACTTC. Protein: CASTLTLGEEQYF.

V usage is TRBV20-1 and J usage is TRBJ2-5; D is unresolved. The CDR3 totals 11 residues. The germline V gene has CDR1 DFQATT and CDR2 SNEGSKA (reference sequence). V was cut by 6 bases and J by 5 bases, with 10 bases left in between. CDR3 DNA sequence: TGCAGTGCCAAGACCGGGGAGACCCAGTACTTC. Amino acid sequence: CSAKTGETQYF.

V usage is TRBV6-1 and J usage is TRBJ1-2; perhaps TRBD1 as D (5 bases). Germline V CDR1 and CDR2: MNHNS, SASEGT. V was shortened by 8 bases and J by 8 bases, with 18 bases between the two germline ends. The CDR3 contains 13 residues. The CDR3: CASQGPGIIGYTF. The CDR3 DNA is TGTGCCAGCCAGGGACCAGGGATAATCGGCTACACCTTC.

The CDR3, as DNA: TGTGCCAGCAGCCGGACAGGACTGAACACTGAAGCTTTCTTT. Translated: CASSRTGLNTEAFF. V gene TRBV6-5 combines with J gene TRBJ1-1; 7 nucleotides line up with TRBD1. V dropped 6 bases and J dropped 0; count of bases not matched to a gene: 4. The CDR3 extends over 14 amino acids. Germline-derived CDR1 and CDR2 are MNHEY and SVGAGI.

The V call is TRBV29-1, the J call TRBJ1-1; a weak D match, TRBD1 (5 bases). Trimming took 4 bases from V and 4 from J, leaving 13 bases between them. Looked up from germline, CDR1 is SQVTM and CDR2 is ANQGSEA. The CDR3 has 13 residues. This CDR3 reads CSVGKGVGTEAFF. The CDR3 DNA reads as TGCAGCGTTGGAAAAGGGGTAGGCACTGAAGCTTTCTTT.

This clonotype occurred a few times. This sequence joins TRBV20-1 and TRBJ2-7; 7 nucleotides align to TRBD1. The junction had 6 bases not matched to a gene; V was cut back by 5 bases and J by 2 bases. Germline lookup yields CDR1 DFQATT and CDR2 SNEGSKA (reference sequence). The CDR3 runs to 13 residues. This CDR3 is CSALRDSPYEQYF. The CDR3 DNA reads TGCAGTGCTCTGAGGGACAGCCCCTACGAGCAGTACTTC.

J is TRBJ1-4 and V is TRBV20-1; D gene unclear. In germline, CDR1 is DFQATT, CDR2 SNEGSKA (reference sequence). The CDR3 loop spans 13 amino acids. Trimming stripped 5 bases from V and 0 bases from J, with 7 bases between. CDR3 amino acids: CSAEKATNEKLFF. The CDR3 DNA reads TGCAGTGCTGAAAAAGCAACTAATGAAAAACTGTTTTTT.

The rearrangement uses TRBV6-2 or TRBV6-3 and TRBJ2-3; D may correspond to TRBD1 or TRBD2 (5 bases each). V shed 11 bases and J shed 0 bases, with 15 bases lying between them. The CDR3 extends over 14 amino acids. Germline loops: CDR1 MNHEY, CDR2 SVGEGT. The CDR3 protein is CAVNRDVSTDTQYF. As DNA, the CDR3 is TGTGCCGTCAACCGGGACGTCAGCACAGATACGCAGTATTTT.

The chain has TRBV6-5 and TRBJ1-2; 9 bases are a match to TRBD1. The trim removed 7 bases at V and 9 bases at J, leaving 18 bases unmatched. The CDR3 runs 16 residues. In germline, CDR1 is MNHEY, CDR2 SVGAGI. Here the CDR3 reads CASTSSRTGGISRYTF. In DNA, the CDR3 is TGTGCCAGCACTTCTTCAAGAACAGGGGGCATCAGTCGCTACACCTTC.

The chain joins TRBV5-1 to TRBJ2-6; 12 bases agree with TRBD1. CDR1 SGHRS and CDR2 YFSETQ come from the germline V gene. This CDR3 spans 18 amino acids. J was trimmed by 4 bases and V by 4 bases; bases with no gene match: 9. The chain's CDR3 is CASSPPGDRGHGANVLTF. Here the CDR3 DNA reads TGCGCCAGCAGCCCTCCTGGGGACAGGGGGCACGGGGCCAACGTCCTGACTTTC.

The chain recombines TRBV12-3 or TRBV12-4 with TRBJ2-2; tentative D call: TRBD1 (6 bases). CDR3 length: 17 amino acids. Trimming took 6 bases from V and 2 from J, leaving 19 bases between them. The CDR3 region is CASSLPTGTQNTGELFF. As DNA, the CDR3 is TGTGCCAGCAGCCTCCCGACCGGGACACAAAACACCGGGGAGCTGTTTTTT.

The chain has TRBV12-3 or TRBV12-4 and TRBJ2-7; 10 nucleotides line up with TRBD1. This CDR3 contains 15 residues. Trimming cost V 6 bases and J 5 bases; bases outside gene matches: 10. The CDR3 bases are TGTGCCAGCAGGCTAAGGACAGGGGGAGCAGACGAGCAGTACTTC. It codes for CASRLRTGGADEQYF.

The chain combines TRBV20-1 with TRBJ2-7; 14 bases match TRBD2. The trim removed 3 bases at V and 0 bases at J, leaving 10 bases unmatched. The germline V gene has CDR1 DFQATT and CDR2 SNEGSKA (reference sequence). CDR3 length: 18 residues. CDR3 DNA: TGCAGTGCTAGCCCACCGGGACTAGCGGGGGCCGGCTCCTACGAGCAGTACTTC. This sequence encodes CSASPPGLAGAGSYEQYF.

V usage is TRBV4-3 and J usage is TRBJ2-1; D ambiguous. Germline V gives CDR1 LGHNA, CDR2 YSLEER. This CDR3 comprises 14 residues. Deletions cut 0 bases from V and 5 bases from J, with 8 bases between. CDR3 residues: CASSQDPENNEQFF. In DNA, the CDR3 is TGCGCCAGCAGCCAAGACCCAGAAAACAATGAGCAGTTCTTC.

This chain joins TRBV12-3 or TRBV12-4 and TRBJ2-5; tentatively, D is TRBD1 or TRBD2 (5 bases each). The CDR3 has 12 amino acids. V was pared by 5 bases and J by 6 bases, with 10 bases between. CDR3 loop: CASSGTAKTQYF. The CDR3, as DNA: TGTGCCAGCAGTGGGACGGCAAAGACCCAGTACTTC.

This chain links TRBV20-1 with TRBJ2-5; 7 nucleotides agree with TRBD1. This CDR3 is 14 amino acids long. Germline V gene lookup returns CDR1 DFQATT and CDR2 SNEGSKA (reference sequence). After removal of 1 base from V and 2 bases from J, the junction contained 4 bases not matched to a gene. The CDR3 coding sequence is TGCAGTGCTAGAGGAGGGACAGCACAAGAGACCCAGTACTTC. Encoded protein: CSARGGTAQETQYF.

The gene calls are TRBV25-1 and TRBJ1-4; D is undetermined. The CDR3 sequence is 14 residues long. Trimming took 3 bases from V and 4 from J, leaving 9 bases between them. CDR1 and CDR2 (germline): MGHDK, SYGVNS. CDR3 residues: CASSDGRFNEKLFF. CDR3 DNA sequence: TGTGCCAGCAGTGATGGGCGGTTTAATGAAAAACTGTTTTTT.

The rearrangement links TRBV20-1 to TRBJ2-5; 8 bases are shared with TRBD2. Germline CDR1 and CDR2: DFQATT and SNEGSKA (reference sequence). J was trimmed by 2 bases and V by 6 bases; bases with no gene match: 5. The CDR3 covers 13 residues. The CDR3 region is CSASTSGQETQYF. DNA for the CDR3: TGCAGTGCCTCAACTAGCGGACAAGAGACCCAGTACTTC.

The chain employs TRBV7-9 and TRBJ1-1; possibly TRBD1 for D (6 bases). Germline V gives CDR1 SEHNR, CDR2 FQNEAQ (reference sequence). Trimming cost V 5 bases and J 1 base, with 14 bases left between them. The CDR3 spans 15 residues. Written as DNA, the CDR3 is TGTGCCAGCAGCCACGGGGGGCGGAAGAACACTGAAGCTTTCTTT. This gives the protein CASSHGGRKNTEAFF.

This chain connects TRBV5-4 to TRBJ2-5, with D hard to call. CDR1 and CDR2 from the germline V gene are SGHNT and YYREEE (reference sequence). This CDR3 is built from 14 residues. The V end was cut by 3 bases, the J end by 2 bases, with 11 bases between. The CDR3 loop is CASSSDARQETQYF. In DNA, the CDR3 is TGTGCCAGCAGCTCGGACGCGAGGCAAGAGACCCAGTACTTC.

The chain has TRBV7-9 and TRBJ2-3, with D maybe TRBD1 (5 bases). V lost 7 bases, J lost 0 bases, and 11 bases lay in between. The CDR3 has 14 amino acids. Germline lookup yields CDR1 SEHNR and CDR2 FQNEAQ (reference sequence). The chain's CDR3 is CASKGKGSTDTQYF. The CDR3 bases are TGTGCCAGCAAGGGAAAGGGGAGCACAGATACGCAGTATTTT.

The rearrangement uses TRBV7-9 and TRBJ1-2; 8 nucleotides agree with TRBD1. The trim removed 5 bases at V and 7 bases at J, leaving 6 bases unmatched. CDR3 length: 13 amino acids. The germline gives CDR1 SEHNR, CDR2 FQNEAQ (reference sequence). This CDR3 is CASSTQTGVGYTF. CDR3 nucleotides: TGTGCCAGCAGCACCCAGACAGGGGTTGGCTACACCTTC.

The chain couples TRBV19 to TRBJ1-1; 8 bases match TRBD1. The CDR3 is 16 amino acids. Trimming removed 5 bases from V and 3 bases from J; junction bases left unmatched: 11. Per germline, CDR1 LNHDA and CDR2 SQIVND (reference sequence). The CDR3 spells CASSPAGGGGYTEAFF. For the CDR3, the DNA is TGTGCCAGTAGTCCGGCAGGGGGCGGCGGTTACACTGAAGCTTTCTTT. The variable domain in full, with the rest retrieved from reference TRBV19 and TRBJ1-1, is DGGITQSPKYLFRKEGQNVTLSCEQNLNHDAMYWYRQDPGQGLRLIYYSQIVNDFQKGDIAEGYSVSREKKESFPLTVTSAQKNPTAFYLCASSPAGGGGYTEAFFGQGTRLTVV.

The chain recombines TRBV5-1 with TRBJ2-5, with D uncertain. The CDR3 runs 16 residues. In germline, CDR1 is SGHRS, CDR2 YFSETQ. V lost 4 bases, J lost 0 bases, and 16 bases lay in between. In DNA, the CDR3 is TGCGCCAGCAGCCCGGGCGCCCGCTCAGACCAAGAGACCCAGTACTTC. Its protein product is CASSPGARSDQETQYF. The full variable domain, completed using reference TRBV5-1 and TRBJ2-5, is KAGVTQTPRYLIKTRGQQVTLSCSPISGHRSVSWYQQTPGQGLQFLFEYFSETQRNKGNFPGRFSGRQFSNSRSEMNVSTLELGDSALYLCASSPGARSDQETQYFGPGTRLLVL.

The chain uses TRBV5-1 and TRBJ2-7; weak D call: TRBD1 (5 bases). In germline, CDR1 is SGHRS, CDR2 YFSETQ. The germline V and J ends were trimmed by 4 bases and 3 bases, with 5 bases remaining between them. This CDR3 region has 11 residues. CDR3 coding DNA: TGCGCCAGCAGCGACAGCTACGAGCAGTACTTC. This translates into CASSDSYEQYF. Full variable domain (rest looked up from reference TRBV5-1 and TRBJ2-7): KAGVTQTPRYLIKTRGQQVTLSCSPISGHRSVSWYQQTPGQGLQFLFEYFSETQRNKGNFPGRFSGRQFSNSRSEMNVSTLELGDSALYLCASSDSYEQYFGPGTRLTVT.

This clonotype was seen just once. The chain is built from TRBV18 and TRBJ2-3; 9 bases fit TRBD1. The CDR3 spans 16 residues. The V and J ends lost 2 bases and 6 bases, in that order; junction bases with no gene match: 9. Germline V lookup: CDR1 KGHSH, CDR2 LQKENI. The CDR3 DNA reads as TGTGCCAGCTCACCATCGGGTACAGGGGGCTCGGATACGCAGTATTTT. Its translation is CASSPSGTGGSDTQYF.

The rearrangement joins TRBV30 to TRBJ2-3; D gene uncertain. Per the germline V gene, CDR1 is GTSNPN and CDR2 is SVGIG (reference sequence). V was clipped by 0 bases and J by 2 bases, with 9 bases between them. This CDR3 contains 14 residues. CDR3 region: CAWSVVQSTDTQYF. The DNA of the CDR3 is TGTGCCTGGAGTGTGGTACAGTCCACAGATACGCAGTATTTT. The variable domain in full, with the rest retrieved from reference TRBV30 and TRBJ2-3, is SQTIHQWPATLVQPVGSPLSLECTVEGTSNPNLYWYRQAAGRGLQLLFYSVGIGQISSEVPQNLSASRPQDRQFILSSKKLLLSDSGFYLCAWSVVQSTDTQYFGPGTRLTVL.